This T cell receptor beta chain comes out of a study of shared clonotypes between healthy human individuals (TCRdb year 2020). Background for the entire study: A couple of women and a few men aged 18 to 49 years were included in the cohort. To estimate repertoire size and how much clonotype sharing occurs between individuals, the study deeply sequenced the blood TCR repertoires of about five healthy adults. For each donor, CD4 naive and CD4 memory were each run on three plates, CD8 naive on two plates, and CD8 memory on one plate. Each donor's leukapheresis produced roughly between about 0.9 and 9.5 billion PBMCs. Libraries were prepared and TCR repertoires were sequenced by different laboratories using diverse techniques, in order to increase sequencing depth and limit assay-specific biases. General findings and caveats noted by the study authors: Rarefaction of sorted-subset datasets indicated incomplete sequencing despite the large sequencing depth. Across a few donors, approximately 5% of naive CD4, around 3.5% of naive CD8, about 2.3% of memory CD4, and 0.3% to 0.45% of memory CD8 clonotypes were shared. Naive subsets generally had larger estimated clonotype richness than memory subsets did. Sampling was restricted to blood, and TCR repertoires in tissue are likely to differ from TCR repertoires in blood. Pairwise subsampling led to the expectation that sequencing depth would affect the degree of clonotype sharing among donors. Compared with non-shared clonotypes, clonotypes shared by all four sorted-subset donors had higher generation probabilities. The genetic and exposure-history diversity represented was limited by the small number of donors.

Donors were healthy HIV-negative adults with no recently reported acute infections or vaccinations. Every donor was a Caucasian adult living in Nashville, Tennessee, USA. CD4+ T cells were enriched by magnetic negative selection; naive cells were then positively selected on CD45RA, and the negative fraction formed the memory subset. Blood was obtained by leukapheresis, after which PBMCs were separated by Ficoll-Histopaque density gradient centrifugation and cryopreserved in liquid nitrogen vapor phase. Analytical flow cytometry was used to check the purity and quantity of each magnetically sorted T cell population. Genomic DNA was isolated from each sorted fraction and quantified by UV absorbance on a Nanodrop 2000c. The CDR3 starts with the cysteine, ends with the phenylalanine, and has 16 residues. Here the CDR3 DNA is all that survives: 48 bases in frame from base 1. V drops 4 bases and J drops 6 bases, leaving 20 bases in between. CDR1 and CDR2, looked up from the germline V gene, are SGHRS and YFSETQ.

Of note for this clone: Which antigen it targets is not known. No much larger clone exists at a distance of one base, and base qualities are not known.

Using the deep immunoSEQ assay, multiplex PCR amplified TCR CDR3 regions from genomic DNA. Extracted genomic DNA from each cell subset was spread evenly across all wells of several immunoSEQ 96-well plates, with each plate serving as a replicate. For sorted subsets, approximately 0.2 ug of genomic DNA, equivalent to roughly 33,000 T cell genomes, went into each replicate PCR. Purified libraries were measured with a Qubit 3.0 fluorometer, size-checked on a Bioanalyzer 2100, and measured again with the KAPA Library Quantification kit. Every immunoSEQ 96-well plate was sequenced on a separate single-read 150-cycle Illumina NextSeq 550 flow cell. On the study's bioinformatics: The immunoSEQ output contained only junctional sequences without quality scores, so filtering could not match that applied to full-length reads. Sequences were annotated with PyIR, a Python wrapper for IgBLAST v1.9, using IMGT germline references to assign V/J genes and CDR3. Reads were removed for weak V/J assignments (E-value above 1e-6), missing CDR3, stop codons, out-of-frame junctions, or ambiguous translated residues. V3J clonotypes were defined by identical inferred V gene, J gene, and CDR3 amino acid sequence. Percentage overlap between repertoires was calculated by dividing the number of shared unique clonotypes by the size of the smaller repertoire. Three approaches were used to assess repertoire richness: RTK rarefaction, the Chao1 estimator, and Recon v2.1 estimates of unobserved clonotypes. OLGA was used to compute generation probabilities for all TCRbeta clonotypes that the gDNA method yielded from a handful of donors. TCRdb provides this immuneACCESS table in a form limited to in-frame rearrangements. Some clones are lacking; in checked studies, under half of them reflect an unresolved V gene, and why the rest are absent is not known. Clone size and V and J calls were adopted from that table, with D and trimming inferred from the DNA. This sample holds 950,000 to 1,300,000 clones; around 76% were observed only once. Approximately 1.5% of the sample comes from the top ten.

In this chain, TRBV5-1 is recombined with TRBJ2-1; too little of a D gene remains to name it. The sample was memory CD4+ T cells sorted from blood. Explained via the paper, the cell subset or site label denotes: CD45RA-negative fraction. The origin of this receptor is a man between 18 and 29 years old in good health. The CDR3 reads CASSIGSTLTPNEQFF. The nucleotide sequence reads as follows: TGCGCCAGCAGCATAGGTTCCACCCTTACCCCCAATGAGCAGTTCTTC.